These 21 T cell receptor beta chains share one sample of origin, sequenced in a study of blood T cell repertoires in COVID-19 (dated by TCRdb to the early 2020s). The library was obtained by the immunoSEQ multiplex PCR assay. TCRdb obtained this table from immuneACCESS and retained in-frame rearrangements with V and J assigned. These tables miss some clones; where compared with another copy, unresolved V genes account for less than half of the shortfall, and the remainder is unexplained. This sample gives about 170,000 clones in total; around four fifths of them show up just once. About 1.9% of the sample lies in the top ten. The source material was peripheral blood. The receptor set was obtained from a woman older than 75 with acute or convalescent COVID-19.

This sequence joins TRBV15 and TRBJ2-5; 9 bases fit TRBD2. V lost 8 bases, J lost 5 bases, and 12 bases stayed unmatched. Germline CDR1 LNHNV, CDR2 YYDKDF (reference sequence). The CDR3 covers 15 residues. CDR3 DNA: TGTGCCACCGTCGAGGGGGCTAGCGGGGTTGAGACCCAGTACTTC. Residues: CATVEGASGVETQYF. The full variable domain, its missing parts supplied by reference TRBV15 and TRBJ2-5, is DAMVIQNPRYQVTQFGKPVTLSCSQTLNHNVMYWYQQKSSQAPKLLFHYYDKDFNNEADTPDNFQSRRPNTSFCFLDIRSPGLGDTAMYLCATVEGASGVETQYFGPGTRLLVL.

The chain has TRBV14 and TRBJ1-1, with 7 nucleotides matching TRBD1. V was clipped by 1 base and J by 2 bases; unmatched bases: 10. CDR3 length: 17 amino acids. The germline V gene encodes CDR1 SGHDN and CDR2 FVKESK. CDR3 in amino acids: CASSQVTGNPLNTEAFF. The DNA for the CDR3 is TGTGCCAGCAGCCAAGTGACAGGGAATCCGTTAAACACTGAAGCTTTCTTT.

The CDR3 spells CATSGGRGDTQYF. Here the CDR3 DNA reads TGTGCCACTTCAGGGGGTAGGGGAGATACGCAGTATTTT. This chain uses TRBV10-3 with TRBJ2-3; 7 bases match TRBD1. Germline CDR1 and CDR2: ENHRY and SYGVKD. The CDR3 contains 13 residues. Unmatched junction bases numbered 9, after V lost 10 bases and J lost 5 bases.

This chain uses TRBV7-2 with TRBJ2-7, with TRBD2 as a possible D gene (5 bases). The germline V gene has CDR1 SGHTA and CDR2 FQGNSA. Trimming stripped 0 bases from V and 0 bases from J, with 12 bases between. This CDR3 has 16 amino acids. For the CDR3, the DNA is TGTGCCAGCAGCTTAGCGCCGGGCGGGCCCTCCTACGAGCAGTACTTC. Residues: CASSLAPGGPSYEQYF.

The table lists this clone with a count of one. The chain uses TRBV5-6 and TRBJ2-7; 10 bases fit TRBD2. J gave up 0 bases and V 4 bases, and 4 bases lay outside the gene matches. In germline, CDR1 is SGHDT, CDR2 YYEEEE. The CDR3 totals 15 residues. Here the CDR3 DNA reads TGTGCCAGCAGCAACCCTAGCGGGAGCTCCTACGAGCAGTACTTC. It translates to CASSNPSGSSYEQYF.

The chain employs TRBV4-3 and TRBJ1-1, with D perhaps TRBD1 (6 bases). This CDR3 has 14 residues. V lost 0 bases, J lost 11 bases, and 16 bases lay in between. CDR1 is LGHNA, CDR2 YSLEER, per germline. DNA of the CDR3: TGCGCCAGCAGCCAAGATCTGGGGGCCAGAGAGGCTTTCTTT. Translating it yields CASSQDLGAREAFF.

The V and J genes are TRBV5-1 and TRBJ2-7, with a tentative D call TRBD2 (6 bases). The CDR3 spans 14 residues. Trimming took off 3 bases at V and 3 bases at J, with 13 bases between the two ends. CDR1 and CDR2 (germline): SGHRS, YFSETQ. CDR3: CASSWAGSDYEQYF. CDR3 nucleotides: TGCGCCAGCAGCTGGGCCGGGAGTGACTACGAGCAGTACTTC.

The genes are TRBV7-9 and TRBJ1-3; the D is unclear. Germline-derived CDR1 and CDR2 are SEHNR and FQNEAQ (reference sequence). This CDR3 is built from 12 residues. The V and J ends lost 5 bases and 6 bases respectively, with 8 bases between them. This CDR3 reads CASSVLVNTIYF. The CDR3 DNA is TGTGCCAGCAGCGTACTGGTAAACACCATATATTTT.

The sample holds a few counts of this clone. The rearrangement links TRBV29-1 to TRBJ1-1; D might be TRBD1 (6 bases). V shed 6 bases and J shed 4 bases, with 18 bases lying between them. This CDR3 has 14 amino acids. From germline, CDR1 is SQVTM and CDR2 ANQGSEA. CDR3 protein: CSVKELGGGTEAFF. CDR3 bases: TGCAGCGTCAAGGAACTAGGGGGGGGCACTGAAGCTTTCTTT.

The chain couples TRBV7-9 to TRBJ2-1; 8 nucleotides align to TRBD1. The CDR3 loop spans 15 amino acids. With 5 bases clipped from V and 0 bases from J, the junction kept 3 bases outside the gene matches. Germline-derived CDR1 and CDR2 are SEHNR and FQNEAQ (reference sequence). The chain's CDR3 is CASSKDRDSYNEQFF. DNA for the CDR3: TGTGCCAGCAGCAAGGACAGGGACTCCTACAATGAGCAGTTCTTC.

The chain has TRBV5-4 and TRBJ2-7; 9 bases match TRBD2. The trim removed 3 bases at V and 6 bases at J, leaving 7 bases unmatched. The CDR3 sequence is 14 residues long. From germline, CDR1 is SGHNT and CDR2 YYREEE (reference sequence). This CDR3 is CASSSLAGAREQYF. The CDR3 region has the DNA TGTGCCAGCAGCTCCTTAGCGGGAGCCCGCGAGCAGTACTTC. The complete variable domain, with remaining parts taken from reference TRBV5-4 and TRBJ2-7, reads ETGVTQSPTHLIKTRGQQVTLRCSSQSGHNTVSWYQQALGQGPQFIFQYYREEENGRGNFPPRFSGLQFPNYSSELNVNALELDDSALYLCASSSLAGAREQYFGPGTRLTVT.

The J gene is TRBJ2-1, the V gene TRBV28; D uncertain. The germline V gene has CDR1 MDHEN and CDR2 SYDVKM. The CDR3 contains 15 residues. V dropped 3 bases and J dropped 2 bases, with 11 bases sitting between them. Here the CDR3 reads CASSLSGSTYNEQFF. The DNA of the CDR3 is TGTGCCAGCAGTTTGTCAGGTTCTACCTACAATGAGCAGTTCTTC.

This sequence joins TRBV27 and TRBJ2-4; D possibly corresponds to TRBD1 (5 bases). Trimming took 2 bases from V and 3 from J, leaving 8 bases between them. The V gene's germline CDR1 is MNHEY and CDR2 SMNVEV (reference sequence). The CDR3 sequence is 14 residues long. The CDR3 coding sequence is TGTGCCAGCAGTTTAAGCCAGGGCAAAAACATTCAGTACTTC. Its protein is CASSLSQGKNIQYF.

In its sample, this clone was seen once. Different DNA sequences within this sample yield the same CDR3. CDR3: CASSLGTANYGYTF. The CDR3 nucleotides are TGTGCCAGCAGCTTGGGCACAGCTAACTATGGCTACACCTTC. V is TRBV7-2 and J is TRBJ1-2, with D uncertain. The CDR3 totals 14 residues. Germline V gives CDR1 SGHTA, CDR2 FQGNSA. V lost 3 bases and J lost 0, with 8 bases in between.

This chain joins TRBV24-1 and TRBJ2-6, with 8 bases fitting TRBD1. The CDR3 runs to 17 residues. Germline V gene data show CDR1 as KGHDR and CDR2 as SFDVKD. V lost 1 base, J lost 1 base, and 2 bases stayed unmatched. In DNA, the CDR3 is TGTGCCACCAGTGATTTCCGGACAGGGTCTGGGGCCAACGTCCTGACTTTC. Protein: CATSDFRTGSGANVLTF.

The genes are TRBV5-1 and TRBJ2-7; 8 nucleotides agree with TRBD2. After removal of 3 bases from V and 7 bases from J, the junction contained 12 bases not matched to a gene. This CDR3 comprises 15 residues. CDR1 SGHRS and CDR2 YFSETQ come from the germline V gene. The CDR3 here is CASSSSSGSREEQYF. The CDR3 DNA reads TGCGCCAGCAGCTCTTCTAGCGGGTCCCGGGAGGAGCAGTACTTC.

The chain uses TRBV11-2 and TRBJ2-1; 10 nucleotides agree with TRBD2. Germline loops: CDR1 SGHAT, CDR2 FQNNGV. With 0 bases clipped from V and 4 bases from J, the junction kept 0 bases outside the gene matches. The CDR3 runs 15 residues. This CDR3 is CASSLETSGYNEQFF. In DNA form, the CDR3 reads TGTGCCAGCAGCTTAGAGACTAGCGGGTACAATGAGCAGTTCTTC.

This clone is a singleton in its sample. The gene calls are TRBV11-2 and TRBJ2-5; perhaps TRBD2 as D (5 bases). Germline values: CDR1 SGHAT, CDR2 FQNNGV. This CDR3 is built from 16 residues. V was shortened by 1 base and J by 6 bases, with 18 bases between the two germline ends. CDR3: CASSLVRGAFPQTQYF. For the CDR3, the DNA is TGTGCCAGCAGCTTAGTACGGGGTGCCTTCCCGCAGACCCAGTACTTC.

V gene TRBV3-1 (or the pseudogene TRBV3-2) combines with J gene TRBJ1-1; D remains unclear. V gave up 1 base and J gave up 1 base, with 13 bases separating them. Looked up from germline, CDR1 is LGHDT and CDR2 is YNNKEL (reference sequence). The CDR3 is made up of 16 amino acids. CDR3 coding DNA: TGTGCCAGCAGCCAAGCTCGGTGGGGAGGGAACACTGAAGCTTTCTTT. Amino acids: CASSQARWGGNTEAFF.

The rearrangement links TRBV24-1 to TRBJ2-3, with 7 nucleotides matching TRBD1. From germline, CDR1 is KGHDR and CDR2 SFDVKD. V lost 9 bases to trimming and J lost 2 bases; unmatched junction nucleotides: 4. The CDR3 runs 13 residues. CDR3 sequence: CATQGQSTDTQYF. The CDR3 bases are TGTGCCACCCAGGGACAGTCCACAGATACGCAGTATTTT.

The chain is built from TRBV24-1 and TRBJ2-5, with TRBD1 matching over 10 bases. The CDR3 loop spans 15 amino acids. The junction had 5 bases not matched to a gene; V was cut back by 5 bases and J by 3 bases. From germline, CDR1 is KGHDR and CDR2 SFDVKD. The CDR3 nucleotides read TGTGCCACCAGTGCAGCGGGACAGGGGAAAGAGACCCAGTACTTC. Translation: CATSAAGQGKETQYF.